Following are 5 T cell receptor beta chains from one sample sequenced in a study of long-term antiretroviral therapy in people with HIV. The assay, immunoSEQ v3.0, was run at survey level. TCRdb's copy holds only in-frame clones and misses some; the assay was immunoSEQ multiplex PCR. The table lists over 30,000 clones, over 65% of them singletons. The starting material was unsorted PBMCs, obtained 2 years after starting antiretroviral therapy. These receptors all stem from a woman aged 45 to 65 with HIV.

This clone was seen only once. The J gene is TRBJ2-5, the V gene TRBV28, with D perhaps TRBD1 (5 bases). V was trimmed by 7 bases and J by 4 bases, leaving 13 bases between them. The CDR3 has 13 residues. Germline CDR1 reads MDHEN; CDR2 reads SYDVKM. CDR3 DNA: TGTGCCAGCATCGCCAGGGATGGAGAGACCCAGTACTTC. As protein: CASIARDGETQYF.

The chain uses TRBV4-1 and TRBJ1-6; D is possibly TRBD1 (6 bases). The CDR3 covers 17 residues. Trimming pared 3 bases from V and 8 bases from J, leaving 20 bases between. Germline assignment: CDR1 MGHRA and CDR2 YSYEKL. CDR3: CASSQGRAGAIHSPLHF. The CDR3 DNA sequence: TGCGCCAGCAGCCAGGGACGGGCGGGGGCGATTCATTCACCCCTCCACTTT.

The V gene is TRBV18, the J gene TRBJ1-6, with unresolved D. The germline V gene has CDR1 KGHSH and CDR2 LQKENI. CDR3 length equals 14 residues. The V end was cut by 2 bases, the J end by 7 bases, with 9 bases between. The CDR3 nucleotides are TGTGCCAGCTCACCAAGCAGCAAAAATTCACCCCTCCACTTT. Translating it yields CASSPSSKNSPLHF.

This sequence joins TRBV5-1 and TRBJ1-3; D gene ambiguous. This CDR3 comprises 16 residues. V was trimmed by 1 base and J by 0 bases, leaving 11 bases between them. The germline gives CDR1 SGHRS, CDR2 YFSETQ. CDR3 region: CASSLPWEDSGNTIYF. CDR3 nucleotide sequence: TGCGCCAGCAGCTTGCCGTGGGAGGACTCTGGAAACACCATATATTTT.

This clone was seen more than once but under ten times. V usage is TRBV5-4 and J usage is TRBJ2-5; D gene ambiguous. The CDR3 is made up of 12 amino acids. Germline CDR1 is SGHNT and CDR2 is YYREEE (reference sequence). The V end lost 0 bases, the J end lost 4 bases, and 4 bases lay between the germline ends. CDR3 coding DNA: TGTGCCAGCAGCTTGGGCACAGAGACCCAGTACTTC. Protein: CASSLGTETQYF.